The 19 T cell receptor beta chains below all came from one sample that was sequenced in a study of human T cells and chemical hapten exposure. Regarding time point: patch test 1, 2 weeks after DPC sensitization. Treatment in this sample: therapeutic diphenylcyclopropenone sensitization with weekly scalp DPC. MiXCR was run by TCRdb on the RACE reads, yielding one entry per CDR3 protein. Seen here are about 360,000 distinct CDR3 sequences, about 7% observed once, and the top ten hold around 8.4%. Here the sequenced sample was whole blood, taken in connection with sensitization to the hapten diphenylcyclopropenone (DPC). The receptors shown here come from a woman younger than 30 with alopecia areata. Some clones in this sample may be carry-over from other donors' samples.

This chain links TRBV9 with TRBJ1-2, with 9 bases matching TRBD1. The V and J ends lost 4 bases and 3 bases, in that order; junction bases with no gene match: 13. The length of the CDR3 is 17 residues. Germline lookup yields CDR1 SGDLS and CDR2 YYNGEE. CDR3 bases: TGTGCCAGCAGCCGGCGCCGAACAGGGGGCGAAGACTATGGCTACACCTTC. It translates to CASSRRRTGGEDYGYTF.

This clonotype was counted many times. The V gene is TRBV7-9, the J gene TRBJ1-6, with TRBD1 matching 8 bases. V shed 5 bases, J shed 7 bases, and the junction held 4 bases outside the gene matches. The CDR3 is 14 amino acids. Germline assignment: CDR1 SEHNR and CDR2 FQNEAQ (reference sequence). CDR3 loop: CASSRQGQNSPLHF. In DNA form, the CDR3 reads TGTGCCAGCAGCCGACAGGGGCAGAATTCACCCCTCCACTTT. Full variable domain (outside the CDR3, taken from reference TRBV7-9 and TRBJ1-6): DTGVSQNPRHKITKRGQNVTFRCDPISEHNRLYWYRQTLGQGPEFLTYFQNEAQLEKSRLLSDRFSAERPKGSFSTLEIQRTEQGDSAMYLCASSRQGQNSPLHFGNGTRLTVT.

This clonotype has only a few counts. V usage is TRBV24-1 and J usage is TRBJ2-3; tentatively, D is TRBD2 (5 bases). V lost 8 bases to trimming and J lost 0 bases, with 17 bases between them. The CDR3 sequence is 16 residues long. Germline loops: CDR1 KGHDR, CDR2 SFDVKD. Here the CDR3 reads CATTSRSLASTDTQYF. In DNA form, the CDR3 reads TGTGCCACCACCTCTAGGTCGCTAGCCAGCACAGATACGCAGTATTTT.

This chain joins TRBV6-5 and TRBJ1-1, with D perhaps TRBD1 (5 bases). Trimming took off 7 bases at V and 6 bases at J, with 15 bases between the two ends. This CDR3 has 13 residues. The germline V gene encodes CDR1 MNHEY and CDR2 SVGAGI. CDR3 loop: CASNPTGVAEAFF. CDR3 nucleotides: TGTGCCAGCAACCCTACAGGAGTCGCTGAAGCTTTCTTT.

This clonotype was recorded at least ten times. The CDR3 DNA reads TGCAGTGCTAGAGTAGGCGGGGGGGACACAGATACGCAGTATTTT. Protein product: CSARVGGGDTDTQYF. This chain uses TRBV20-1 with TRBJ2-3; the match to TRBD2 covers 9 bases. This CDR3 comprises 15 residues. Germline lookup yields CDR1 DFQATT and CDR2 SNEGSKA (reference sequence). The V and J ends lost 1 base and 2 bases, in that order; junction bases with no gene match: 4.

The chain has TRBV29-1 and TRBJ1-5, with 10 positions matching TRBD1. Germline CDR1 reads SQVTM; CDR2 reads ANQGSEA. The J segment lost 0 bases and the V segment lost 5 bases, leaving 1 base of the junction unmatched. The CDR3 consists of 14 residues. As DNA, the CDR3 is TGCAGCGTTTGGGACAGGGGTAGCAATCAGCCCCAGCATTTT. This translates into CSVWDRGSNQPQHF.

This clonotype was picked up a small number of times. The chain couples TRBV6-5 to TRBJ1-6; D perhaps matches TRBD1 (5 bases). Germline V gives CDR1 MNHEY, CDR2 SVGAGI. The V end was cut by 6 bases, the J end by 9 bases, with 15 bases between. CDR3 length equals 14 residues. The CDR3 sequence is CASSIGTGSSPLHF. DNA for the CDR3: TGTGCCAGCAGCATCGGTACAGGTAGTTCACCCCTCCACTTT.

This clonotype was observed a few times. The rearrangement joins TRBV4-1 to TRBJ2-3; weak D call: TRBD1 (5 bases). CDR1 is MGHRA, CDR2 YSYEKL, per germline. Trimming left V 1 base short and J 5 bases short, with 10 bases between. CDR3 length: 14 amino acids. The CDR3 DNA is TGCGCCAGCAGCCAAGTCAAAGGGGTAGATACGCAGTATTTT. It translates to CASSQVKGVDTQYF.

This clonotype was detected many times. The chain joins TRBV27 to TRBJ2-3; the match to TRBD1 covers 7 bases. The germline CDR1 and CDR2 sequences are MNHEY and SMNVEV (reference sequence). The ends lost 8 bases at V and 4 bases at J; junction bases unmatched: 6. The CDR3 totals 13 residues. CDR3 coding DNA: TGTGCCAGCCGAGGGACAGCGGCAGATACGCAGTATTTT. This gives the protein CASRGTAADTQYF.

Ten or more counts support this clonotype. CDR3 region: CASRLGTGKYNEQFF. Here the CDR3 DNA reads TGTGCCAGCAGACTAGGGACTGGGAAGTACAATGAGCAGTTCTTC. The genes are TRBV12-3 or TRBV12-4 and TRBJ2-1, with D possibly TRBD2 on 6 matching bases. V was pared by 6 bases and J by 4 bases, with 16 bases between. The CDR3 sequence is 15 residues long.

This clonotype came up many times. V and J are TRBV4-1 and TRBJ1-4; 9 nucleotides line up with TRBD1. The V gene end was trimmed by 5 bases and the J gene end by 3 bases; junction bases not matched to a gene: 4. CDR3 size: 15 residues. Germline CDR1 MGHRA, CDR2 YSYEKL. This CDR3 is CASSSYRGPNEKLFF. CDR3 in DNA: TGCGCCAGCAGCTCCTACAGGGGGCCTAATGAAAAACTGTTTTTT.

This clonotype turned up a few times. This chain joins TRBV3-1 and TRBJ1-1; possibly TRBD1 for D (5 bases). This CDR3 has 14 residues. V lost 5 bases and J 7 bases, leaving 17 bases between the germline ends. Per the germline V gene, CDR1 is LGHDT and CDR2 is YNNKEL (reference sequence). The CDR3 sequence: CASSSGGGLIEAFF. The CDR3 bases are TGTGCCAGCAGCTCCGGGGGGGGACTCATTGAAGCTTTCTTT.

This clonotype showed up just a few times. The CDR3 DNA follows: TGTGCCAGCAGTGGGGGACTAGCGGGGAACACCGGGGAGCTGTTTTTT. The encoded protein is CASSGGLAGNTGELFF. The chain uses TRBV12-3 or TRBV12-4 and TRBJ2-2; 12 bases match TRBD2. CDR3 length equals 16 residues. J gave up 1 base and V 5 bases, and 2 bases lay outside the gene matches.

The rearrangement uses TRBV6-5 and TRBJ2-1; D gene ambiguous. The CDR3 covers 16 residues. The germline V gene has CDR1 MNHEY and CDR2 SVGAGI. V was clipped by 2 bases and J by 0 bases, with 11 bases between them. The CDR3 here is CASSYTQPSSYNEQFF. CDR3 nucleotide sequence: TGTGCCAGCAGTTACACCCAACCCAGCTCCTACAATGAGCAGTTCTTC.

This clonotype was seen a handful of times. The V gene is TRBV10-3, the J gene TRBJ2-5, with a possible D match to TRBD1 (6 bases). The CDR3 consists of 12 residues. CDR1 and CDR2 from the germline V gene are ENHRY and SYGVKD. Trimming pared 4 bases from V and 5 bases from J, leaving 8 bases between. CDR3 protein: CAISGTEETQYF. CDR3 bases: TGTGCCATCAGTGGGACAGAGGAGACCCAGTACTTC.

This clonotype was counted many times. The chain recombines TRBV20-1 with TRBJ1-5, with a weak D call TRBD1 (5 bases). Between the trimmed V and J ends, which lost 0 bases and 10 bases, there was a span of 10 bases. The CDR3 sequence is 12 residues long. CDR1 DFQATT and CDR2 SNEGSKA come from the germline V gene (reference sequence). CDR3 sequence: CSARDGHLPQHF. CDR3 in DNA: TGCAGTGCTAGAGACGGACACCTACCCCAGCATTTT.

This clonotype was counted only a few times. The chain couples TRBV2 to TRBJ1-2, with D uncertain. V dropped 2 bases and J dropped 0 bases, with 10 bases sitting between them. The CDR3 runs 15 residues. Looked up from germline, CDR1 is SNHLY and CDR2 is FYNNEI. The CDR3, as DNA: TGTGCCAGCAGTGAAACTCTAGAGGCTAACTATGGCTACACCTTC. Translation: CASSETLEANYGYTF.

CDR3 region: CAISEPRLHYEQYF. For the CDR3, the DNA is TGTGCCATCAGTGAGCCCAGACTTCACTACGAGCAGTACTTC. The V and J genes are TRBV10-3 and TRBJ2-7, with D hard to call. CDR1 ENHRY and CDR2 SYGVKD come from the germline V gene. V lost 2 bases and J 3 bases, leaving 11 bases between the germline ends. This CDR3 has 14 amino acids.

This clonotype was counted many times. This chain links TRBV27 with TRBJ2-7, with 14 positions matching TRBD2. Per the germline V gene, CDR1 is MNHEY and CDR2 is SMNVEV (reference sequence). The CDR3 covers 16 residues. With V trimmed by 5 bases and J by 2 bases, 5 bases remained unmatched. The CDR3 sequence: CASSPGLAGVAYEQYF. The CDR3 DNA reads TGTGCCAGCAGTCCGGGACTAGCGGGGGTGGCCTACGAGCAGTACTTC.